This T cell receptor beta chain came from a study of shared clonotypes between healthy human individuals. Sequencing was performed with immunoSEQ multiplex PCR; in TCRdb, only in-frame clones are kept and a portion is missing. The sample carries about 680,000 clones, just over 90% recorded once. Naive-designated CD8 cells lacked CD45RO, were positively enriched for CCR7, and omitted terminally differentiated effector memory CD45RA+ cells. There are 15 residues in the CDR3. Between the trimmed V and J ends, which lost 7 bases and 0 bases, there was a span of 12 bases. V usage is TRBV23-1 and J usage is TRBJ2-2; D perhaps matches TRBD2 (6 bases). TRBV23-1 is assigned to the ORF class and has an uncertain function. This TCR was sampled from a man aged 25 to 45 in good health. The sequenced material came from naive CD8+ T cells sorted from blood. The CDR3 coding sequence is TGCGCCAGCAATAGGGCGGGAACGAACACCGGGGAGCTGTTTTTT. This codes for CASNRAGTNTGELFF.